This section outlines one T cell receptor (beta chain) sequence together with its context. As yet, its antigen is unknown. The data were taken from a study of vaccination and CD4 T cells after COVID-19. Indicated treatment: roughly 10-day PBMC culture with coronavirus spike peptide pools or control peptides (ViraFEST assay). Fresh medium (containing IL-2) replaced half the medium on days 3 and 7. Cultured CD4+ T cell DNA was sequenced using the Oncomine TCR Beta short-read assay. TCRdb reprocessed the PCR reads with MiXCR, giving one entry per CDR3 protein. The data contain 20,000 or so distinct CDR3 sequences, around 40% of them seen just once; the ten biggest clones take up more than 7.5%. Germline V gives CDR1 SGHNT, CDR2 YENEEA. The CDR3 has 13 amino acids. V gave up 5 bases and J gave up 5 bases, with 10 bases separating them.

This clonotype originated in a human donor who had recovered from COVID-19. The sequences come from CD4+ T cells from blood, cultured in vitro, collected after SARS-CoV-2 vaccination. The chain carries TRBV11-3 and TRBJ2-1; D not resolved. The CDR3 sequence is CASSLGPNNEQFF. The CDR3, as DNA: TGTGCCAGCAGCCTCGGGCCGAACAATGAGCAGTTCTTC.